Here is one T cell receptor beta chain with its context. The antigen remains unidentified. This sample is part of a study of cytomegalovirus exposure and HLA in healthy donors. The germline CDR1 and CDR2 sequences are LNHNV and YYDKDF (reference sequence). This CDR3 is built from 16 residues. The J segment lost 4 bases and the V segment lost 5 bases, leaving 11 bases of the junction unmatched. Whole-study results and caveats: Donor immune exposure was known only as CMV serostatus. A later analysis linked a missense DCLRE1C variant to TCR beta V- and J-gene trimming. Excluded: some indistinguishable V segments such as TRBV6-2 and TRBV6-3.

The PCR was carried out with 60 Vbeta primers and 13 Jbeta primers. Repertoires were generated with immunoSEQ multiplex PCR, while TCRdb's copy carries only in-frame clones and drops some. Recorded for this sample: 70,000 or so clones. The sample was PBMCs. This clonotype originated in a female donor in good health and CMV-seropositive. This chain links TRBV15 with TRBJ1-5; 7 bases map to TRBD1. The CDR3 sequence: CATSHNPGTENQPQHF. In DNA, the CDR3 is TGTGCCACCAGCCACAACCCCGGGACAGAGAATCAGCCCCAGCATTTT.